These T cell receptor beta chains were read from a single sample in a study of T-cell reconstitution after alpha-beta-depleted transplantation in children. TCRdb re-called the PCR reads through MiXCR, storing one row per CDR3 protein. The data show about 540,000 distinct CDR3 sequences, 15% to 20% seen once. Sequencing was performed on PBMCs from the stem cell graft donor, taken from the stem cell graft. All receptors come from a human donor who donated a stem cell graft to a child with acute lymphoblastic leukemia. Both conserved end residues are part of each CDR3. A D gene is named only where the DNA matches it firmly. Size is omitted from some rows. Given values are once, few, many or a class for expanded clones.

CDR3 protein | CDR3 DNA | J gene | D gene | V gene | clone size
CASSEGLAPSSYEQYF | TGCGCCAGCAGCGAGGGACTAGCGCCGAGCTCCTACGAGCAGTACTTC | TRBJ2-7 | TRBD2 | TRBV5-1 | -
CASSLLGERNDEQFF | TGTGCCAGCAGCTTGTTGGGAGAACGAAACGATGAGCAGTTCTTC | TRBJ2-1 | - | TRBV5-6 | -
CASSQADTEAFF | TGTGCCAGCAGTCAGGCGGACACTGAAGCTTTCTTT | TRBJ1-1 | - | TRBV3-1 | few
CASSQEGRRVTEAFF | TGCGCCAGCAGCCAAGAGGGCAGGCGGGTCACTGAAGCTTTCTTT | TRBJ1-1 | - | TRBV4-1 | few
CASSLVAGGNTEAFF | TGTGCCAGCAGCTTAGTTGCAGGGGGGAACACTGAAGCTTTCTTT | TRBJ1-1 | TRBD1 | TRBV7-9 | -
CASSLGGLAAQSEQYF | TGCGCCAGCAGCTTGGGGGGACTAGCGGCCCAATCCGAGCAGTACTTC | TRBJ2-7 | TRBD2 | TRBV5-1 | -
CSARDPFSQTGTYEQYF | TGCAGTGCTAGAGACCCCTTCAGTCAGACAGGGACTTACGAGCAGTACTTC | TRBJ2-7 | - | TRBV20-1 | few
CASSYLQGTQNIQYF | TGTGCCAGCAGCTATTTACAGGGTACCCAAAACATTCAGTACTTC | TRBJ2-4 | - | TRBV11-2 | few
CASSPESSTYGYTF | TGTGCCAGCTCACCCGAGAGCTCCACCTATGGCTACACCTTC | TRBJ1-2 | - | TRBV18 | few
CASSLRDYGETQYF | TGTGCCAGCAGCTTGAGGGACTACGGGGAGACCCAGTACTTC | TRBJ2-5 | TRBD2 | TRBV5-5 | few
CASSPEVQLAYEQYF | TGTGCCAGCTCACCGGAAGTACAGCTCGCCTACGAGCAGTACTTC | TRBJ2-7 | - | TRBV18 | few
CASSFGVGVKEKLFF | TGTGCCAGCAGCTTTGGGGTAGGGGTCAAGGAAAAACTGTTTTTT | TRBJ1-4 | - | TRBV7-9 | few
CASSGGTGRGTGYTF | TGTGCCAGCAGTGGCGGGACAGGCCGGGGAACCGGCTACACCTTC | TRBJ1-2 | TRBD1 | TRBV9 | few
CASSQSPRGSGQETQYF | TGTGCCAGCAGCCAATCCCCGAGGGGTAGCGGGCAAGAGACCCAGTACTTC | TRBJ2-5 | TRBD2 | TRBV4-2 | -
CASNRVLNTNNEQFF | TGTGCCAGCAACCGGGTCCTAAACACAAACAATGAGCAGTTCTTC | TRBJ2-1 | - | TRBV2 | few
CASSYLAGGYEQYF | TGTGCCAGCAGTTACCTAGCGGGAGGCTACGAGCAGTACTTC | TRBJ2-7 | TRBD2 | TRBV6-5 | many
CASSEAPGQQYF | TGTGCCAGCAGTGAAGCCCCGGGCCAGCAGTACTTC | TRBJ2-7 | - | TRBV6-1 | few
CATQAQGGPMDTGELFF | TGTGCCACCCAGGCACAGGGCGGGCCAATGGATACCGGGGAGCTGTTTTTT | TRBJ2-2 | - | TRBV24-1 | -
CASSLAFSTSGLSSYNEQFF | TGTGCCAGCAGCTTGGCCTTTAGCACTAGCGGGTTGAGCTCCTACAATGAGCAGTTCTTC | TRBJ2-1 | TRBD2 | TRBV5-4 | -
CASSLGLGLGTEAFF | TGCGCCAGCAGCTTGGGTCTGGGGCTCGGGACTGAAGCTTTCTTT | TRBJ1-1 | - | TRBV5-1 | -
CATRQGSEAFF | TGTGCCACCCGACAGGGCTCTGAAGCTTTCTTT | TRBJ1-1 | TRBD1 | TRBV19 | -
CASSAGLAGNLPYEQYF | TGTGCCAGCAGCGCCGGACTAGCGGGAAATCTCCCCTACGAGCAGTACTTC | TRBJ2-7 | TRBD2 | TRBV7-2 | -
CASSAVGTSGRQFF | TGTGCCAGCAGTGCTGTAGGGACTAGCGGGAGGCAGTTCTTC | TRBJ2-1 | TRBD2 | TRBV12-3/TRBV12-4 | -
CASSRAVGQGIYEQYF | TGTGCCAGCAGCCGCGCGGTAGGACAGGGGATCTACGAGCAGTACTTC | TRBJ2-7 | TRBD1 | TRBV14 | few
CASSQDIGVLTEAFF | TGTGCCAGCAGCCAAGATATCGGGGTTCTCACTGAAGCTTTCTTT | TRBJ1-1 | - | TRBV3-1 | few
CASSNSPGANVLTF | TGTGCCAGCAGTAACTCCCCTGGGGCCAACGTCCTGACTTTC | TRBJ2-6 | - | TRBV12-3/TRBV12-4 | -
CASSPQAQGVYYEQYF | TGCGCCAGCAGCCCACAAGCTCAGGGGGTATACTACGAGCAGTACTTC | TRBJ2-7 | TRBD1 | TRBV5-1 | few
CASSLNTVLPNEQFF | TGCGCCAGCAGCCTTAATACGGTTCTGCCCAATGAGCAGTTCTTC | TRBJ2-1 | - | TRBV5-1 | few
CASSTSGHDYEQYF | TGTGCCAGCAGTACTAGCGGGCACGACTACGAGCAGTACTTC | TRBJ2-7 | TRBD2 | TRBV6-5 | -
CATADRAYQETQYF | TGTGCCACCGCGGACAGGGCGTACCAAGAGACCCAGTACTTC | TRBJ2-5 | TRBD1 | TRBV19 | -
CSARAGVVEAFF | TGCAGTGCTAGAGCAGGGGTCGTCGAAGCTTTCTTT | TRBJ1-1 | - | TRBV20-1 | few
CASSPLGAGVTDTQYF | TGTGCCAGCAGCCCCTTAGGGGCGGGAGTCACAGATACGCAGTATTTT | TRBJ2-3 | TRBD2 | TRBV5-4 | few
CSAREWGPKAETQYF | TGCAGTGCTAGGGAGTGGGGCCCCAAGGCAGAGACCCAGTACTTC | TRBJ2-5 | - | TRBV20-1 | many
CASSVRWGPTDTQYF | TGTGCCAGCAGCGTCCGATGGGGCCCCACAGATACGCAGTATTTT | TRBJ2-3 | - | TRBV7-6 | -
CSAAKGAGNTEAFF | TGCAGTGCTGCTAAGGGGGCGGGGAACACTGAAGCTTTCTTT | TRBJ1-1 | TRBD1 | TRBV20-1 | -
CSARNLRGPNTGELFF | TGCAGTGCTAGAAACTTGAGGGGCCCGAACACCGGGGAGCTGTTTTTT | TRBJ2-2 | - | TRBV20-1 | -
CASSSPPYNEQFF | TGTGCCAGCAGTTCCCCACCGTACAATGAGCAGTTCTTC | TRBJ2-1 | - | TRBV12-3/TRBV12-4 | -
CASSSTLTSGSDTQYF | TGTGCCAGCAGCTCCACCCTAACGAGCGGGAGTGATACGCAGTATTTT | TRBJ2-3 | TRBD2 | TRBV11-2 | few
CASSVERSGQGGEGETQYF | TGTGCCAGCAGCGTAGAAAGAAGCGGACAGGGAGGGGAAGGAGAGACCCAGTACTTC | TRBJ2-5 | - | TRBV9 | -
CASSPGPVENIQYF | TGTGCCAGCAGCCCGGGACCGGTGGAAAACATTCAGTACTTC | TRBJ2-4 | - | TRBV9 | -
CSAHYPTGGTNYGYTF | TGCAGTGCTCACTACCCGACAGGGGGTACTAACTATGGCTACACCTTC | TRBJ1-2 | TRBD1 | TRBV20-1 | -
CSATPRAGVRREQYF | TGCAGTGCTACCCCCCGTGCGGGAGTAAGACGCGAGCAGTACTTC | TRBJ2-7 | TRBD2 | TRBV20-1 | -
CSARDSSTGHGYTF | TGCAGTGCTAGAGATTCGTCCACGGGCCATGGCTACACCTTC | TRBJ1-2 | - | TRBV20-1 | many
CSVEGAGKEDYEQYF | TGCAGCGTTGAAGGAGCGGGGAAGGAGGACTACGAGCAGTACTTC | TRBJ2-7 | TRBD2 | TRBV29-1 | -
CASRLGQGRDTGELFF | TGTGCCAGCAGACTTGGGCAGGGCCGGGACACCGGGGAGCTGTTTTTT | TRBJ2-2 | - | TRBV12-3/TRBV12-4 | few
CASSLEARGRVEGNEQFF | TGCGCCAGCAGCTTGGAAGCGCGCGGGAGGGTTGAAGGGAATGAGCAGTTCTTC | TRBJ2-1 | TRBD2 | TRBV5-1 | -
CASINSGIAGELFF | TGTGCCAGCATCAACAGCGGGATTGCCGGGGAGCTGTTTTTT | TRBJ2-2 | TRBD2 | TRBV7-9 | -
CSARVPTGVFGNTIYF | TGCAGTGCTAGAGTCCCCACAGGGGTTTTCGGAAACACCATATATTTT | TRBJ1-3 | TRBD1 | TRBV20-1 | few
CSASGTGTGENIQYF | TGCAGTGCTAGTGGCACGGGGACAGGGGAAAACATTCAGTACTTC | TRBJ2-4 | TRBD1 | TRBV20-1 | -
CSATLAESNTGELFF | TGCAGTGCTACTCTAGCGGAATCGAACACCGGGGAGCTGTTTTTT | TRBJ2-2 | TRBD2 | TRBV20-1 | many
CASSSAQGENTQYF | TGTGCCAGCAGTTCAGCCCAGGGAGAAAATACGCAGTATTTT | TRBJ2-3 | - | TRBV27 | -
CASSSSGAGYNEQFF | TGTGCCAGCAGTTCCTCGGGAGCGGGGTACAATGAGCAGTTCTTC | TRBJ2-1 | TRBD2 | TRBV7-3 | -
CASSPETLQGYEQYF | TGTGCCAGCAGCCCCGAGACCTTACAGGGCTACGAGCAGTACTTC | TRBJ2-7 | - | TRBV11-1 | -
CASSLFSHNTQYF | TGCGCCAGCAGCTTGTTCTCCCATAATACGCAGTATTTT | TRBJ2-3 | - | TRBV5-1 | -
CASSRGRGQANYEQYF | TGTGCCAGCAGCAGGGGCCGAGGCCAGGCTAATTACGAGCAGTACTTC | TRBJ2-7 | - | TRBV5-4 | few